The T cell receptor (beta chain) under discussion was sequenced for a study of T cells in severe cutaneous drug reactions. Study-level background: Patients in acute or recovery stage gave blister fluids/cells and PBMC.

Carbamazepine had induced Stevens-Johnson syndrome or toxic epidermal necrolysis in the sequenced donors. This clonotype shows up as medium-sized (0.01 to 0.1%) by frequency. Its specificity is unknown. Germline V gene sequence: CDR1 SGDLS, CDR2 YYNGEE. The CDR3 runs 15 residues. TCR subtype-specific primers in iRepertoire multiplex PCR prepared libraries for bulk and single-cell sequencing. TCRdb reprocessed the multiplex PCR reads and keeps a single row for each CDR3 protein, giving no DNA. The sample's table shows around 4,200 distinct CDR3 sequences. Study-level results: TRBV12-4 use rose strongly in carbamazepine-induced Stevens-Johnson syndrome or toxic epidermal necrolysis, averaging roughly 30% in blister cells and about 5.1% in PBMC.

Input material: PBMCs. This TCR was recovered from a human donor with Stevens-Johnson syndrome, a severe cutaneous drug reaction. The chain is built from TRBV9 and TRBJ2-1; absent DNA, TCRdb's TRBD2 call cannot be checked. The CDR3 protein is CASSVSGGRGNEQFF.